The 21 T cell receptor beta chains presented below share a single source sample, sequenced in a study of naive and memory T cell subsets. The SP2 primer and nested alpha and beta constant region primers amplified ligated cDNA in four rounds. TCRdb used MiXCR to reprocess the 5' RACE reads, holding one entry per CDR3 protein. The data hold approximately 52,000 distinct CDR3 sequences, with approximately 4.8% observed a single time. TCR cDNA received a 3' ligated oligonucleotide that carried a UMI. The receptors were sampled from a female donor in good health.

This clonotype was observed at least ten times. The CDR3 nucleotides are TGCAGTGCTAGCCCAATGGGGCGGGGACGGGAGACCCAGTACTTC. Translation: CSASPMGRGRETQYF. This chain joins TRBV20-1 and TRBJ2-5; TRBD2 is a possible D gene (6 bases). This CDR3 comprises 15 residues. Germline loops: CDR1 DFQATT, CDR2 SNEGSKA (reference sequence). The V gene lost 3 bases and the J gene lost 5 bases, with 19 bases spanning the gap.

This clonotype has ten or more counts. V gene TRBV27 combines with J gene TRBJ2-3, with TRBD2 matching over 8 bases. CDR1 is MNHEY and CDR2 is SMNVEV in the germline V gene (reference sequence). CDR3 size: 14 residues. V was pared by 5 bases and J by 7 bases, with 8 bases of the junction left unmatched. As DNA, the CDR3 is TGTGCCAGCAGTGTTAGCGGGAATATAAATACGCAGTATTTT. Amino acids: CASSVSGNINTQYF.

V gene TRBV3-1 combines with J gene TRBJ2-5; TRBD1 matches 8 bases. Unmatched junction bases numbered 4, after V lost 4 bases and J lost 6 bases. This CDR3 contains 13 residues. Germline loops: CDR1 LGHDT, CDR2 YNNKEL (reference sequence). The CDR3, as DNA: TGTGCCAGCAGCCCGACAGGGGAACAGACCCAGTACTTC. Its protein is CASSPTGEQTQYF.

This clonotype has a handful of counts. The chain couples TRBV25-1 to TRBJ2-1; D gene uncertain. Trimming left V 4 bases short and J 4 bases short, with 11 bases between. This CDR3 is 14 amino acids long. Germline assignment: CDR1 MGHDK and CDR2 SYGVNS. CDR3 protein: CASSGRPTYNEQFF. CDR3 coding DNA: TGTGCCAGCAGTGGGCGCCCAACTTACAATGAGCAGTTCTTC.

This chain uses TRBV29-1 with TRBJ2-2, with 7 bases lining up with TRBD2. V lost 3 bases to trimming and J lost 7 bases; unmatched junction nucleotides: 14. The CDR3 has 16 amino acids. The germline gives CDR1 SQVTM, CDR2 ANQGSEA. In DNA, the CDR3 is TGCAGCGTTGAGGAGGTGGGAGGGCCGTGCGGCGGGGAGCTGTTTTTT. Translation gives CSVEEVGGPCGGELFF.

This clonotype was observed many times. This rearrangement joins TRBV29-1 to TRBJ2-3; D gene uncertain. The germline gives CDR1 SQVTM, CDR2 ANQGSEA. V lost 5 bases and J 10 bases, leaving 10 bases between the germline ends. The CDR3 length is 10 residues. The CDR3 is CSVNKVAQYF. CDR3 nucleotide sequence: TGCAGCGTTAATAAGGTTGCGCAGTATTTT.

This clonotype was detected many times. The V and J genes are TRBV5-1 and TRBJ2-5; 7 nucleotides match TRBD1. The ends lost 4 bases at V and 2 bases at J; junction bases unmatched: 11. Germline CDR1 reads SGHRS; CDR2 reads YFSETQ. CDR3 length equals 16 residues. CDR3 sequence reads: CASSRLTSGQQETQYF. CDR3 in DNA: TGCGCCAGCAGCCGGTTGACGTCGGGACAGCAAGAGACCCAGTACTTC.

This clonotype was detected many times. CDR3 region: CASSSGLATETQYF. The CDR3 DNA reads TGCGCCAGCAGCTCGGGACTAGCCACGGAGACCCAGTACTTC. The V gene is TRBV5-1, the J gene TRBJ2-5; 9 bases match TRBD2. Germline loops: CDR1 SGHRS, CDR2 YFSETQ. The ends lost 3 bases at V and 5 bases at J; junction bases unmatched: 5. The CDR3 runs 14 residues. The full variable domain, with the rest looked up from reference TRBV5-1 and TRBJ2-5, is KAGVTQTPRYLIKTRGQQVTLSCSPISGHRSVSWYQQTPGQGLQFLFEYFSETQRNKGNFPGRFSGRQFSNSRSEMNVSTLELGDSALYLCASSSGLATETQYFGPGTRLLVL.

This clonotype has at least ten counts. V and J are TRBV7-9 and TRBJ2-5; TRBD1 is a possible D gene (5 bases). Per germline, CDR1 SEHNR and CDR2 FQNEAQ (reference sequence). The ends were cut back, 2 bases at V and 4 bases at J, with 5 bases in the middle. This CDR3 is built from 12 residues. The CDR3 reads CASSLRGETQYF. As DNA, the CDR3 is TGTGCCAGCAGCTTAAGGGGAGAGACCCAGTACTTC.

For this clonotype: A much larger clone lies a single base off, so this may be a read error. The chain has TRBV20-1 and TRBJ1-1; 8 bases are shared with TRBD1. The CDR3 consists of 13 residues. V was pared by 5 bases and J by 1 base, with 3 bases of the junction left unmatched. CDR1 and CDR2 (germline): DFQATT, SNEGSKA (reference sequence). CDR3 amino acids: CSADGQGNTEAFF. DNA for the CDR3: TGCAGTGCTGACGGACAGGGGAACACTGAAGCTTTCTTT.

This clonotype was counted only a few times. One junction end disagrees with the germline gene, perhaps due to a read error. The rearrangement joins TRBV5-6 to TRBJ2-7; 11 bases match TRBD2. Germline V gene lookup returns CDR1 SGHDT and CDR2 YYEEEE. CDR3 size: 12 residues. CDR3 nucleotide sequence: TGTGCCAGCAGCTTGGGGCTAGCGGGAGGTTTCTTC. It codes for CASSLGLAGGFF.

This clonotype was recorded at least ten times. The chain uses TRBV20-1 and TRBJ1-5; TRBD1 aligns across 8 bases. The CDR3 is made up of 14 amino acids. The V gene end was trimmed by 6 bases and the J gene end by 5 bases; junction bases not matched to a gene: 9. Germline CDR1 and CDR2: DFQATT and SNEGSKA (reference sequence). The DNA for the CDR3 is TGCAGTGCCCGAGCAGGGGGCCGGGATCAGCCCCAGCATTTT. This encodes CSARAGGRDQPQHF.

In this sample, this clonotype turned up many times. The chain links TRBV28 to TRBJ2-1; 9 bases line up with TRBD2. J lost 2 bases, V lost 4 bases, and 6 bases had no gene match. The CDR3 runs to 16 residues. The germline V gene encodes CDR1 MDHEN and CDR2 SYDVKM. CDR3 sequence (DNA): TGTGCCAGCAGTTCAAGCGGGAGGCCGACCTACAATGAGCAGTTCTTC. Encoded protein: CASSSSGRPTYNEQFF.

On this clonotype itself: A read error may be the cause here, since a much bigger clone is one base away. This rearrangement joins TRBV11-2 to TRBJ1-4, with 8 positions matching TRBD1. CDR3 length: 14 residues. Per germline, CDR1 SGHAT and CDR2 FQNNGV. V shed 4 bases, J shed 6 bases, and the junction held 4 bases outside the gene matches. The CDR3 protein is CASSSQDRDEKLFF. The CDR3 coding sequence is TGTGCCAGCAGCTCGCAGGACAGGGATGAAAAACTGTTTTTT.

This clonotype was picked up many times. This chain joins TRBV6-5 and TRBJ2-1, with 13 bases aligning to TRBD2. CDR3 size: 17 residues. V lost 4 bases to trimming and J lost 4 bases; unmatched junction nucleotides: 7. Germline loops: CDR1 MNHEY, CDR2 SVGAGI. The CDR3 reads CASSSGLAGDGYNEQFF. For the CDR3, the DNA is TGTGCCAGCAGTTCAGGACTAGCGGGAGATGGGTACAATGAGCAGTTCTTC.

This rearrangement joins TRBV12-3 or TRBV12-4 to TRBJ1-4; 9 bases agree with TRBD1. The length of the CDR3 is 17 residues. The V segment lost 5 bases and the J segment 3 bases; nucleotides outside the gene matches: 10. CDR3 nucleotide sequence: TGTGCCAGCAGTACCTACACTCGACAGGGGGCTAATGAAAAACTGTTTTTT. Translated: CASSTYTRQGANEKLFF.

This clonotype was found a few times. A read error may be the cause here, since a much bigger clone is one base away. This chain joins TRBV7-9 and TRBJ1-2; the match to TRBD1 covers 8 bases. The CDR3 consists of 12 residues. Germline CDR1 and CDR2: SEHNR and FQNEAQ (reference sequence). The CDR3 spells CASTDRENGYNF. The CDR3, as DNA: TGTGCCAGCACGGACAGGGAGAATGGCTACAACTTC.

This chain connects TRBV6-6 to TRBJ2-7, with 12 bases fitting TRBD2. The trim removed 5 bases at V and 2 bases at J, leaving 4 bases unmatched. The germline V gene encodes CDR1 MNHNY and CDR2 SVGAGI (reference sequence). The CDR3 contains 15 residues. The CDR3 loop is CASSPRTSGTYEQYF. In nucleotides, the CDR3 is TGTGCCAGCAGTCCACGGACTAGCGGGACCTACGAGCAGTACTTC.

At least ten counts were recorded for this clonotype. This chain uses TRBV5-1 with TRBJ2-2; D unresolved. The CDR3 sequence is 17 residues long. The V and J ends lost 0 bases and 0 bases respectively, with 12 bases between them. Germline CDR1 is SGHRS and CDR2 is YFSETQ. The CDR3 loop reads CASSLAQWASNTGELFF. In DNA form, the CDR3 reads TGCGCCAGCAGCTTGGCCCAGTGGGCCTCGAACACCGGGGAGCTGTTTTTT.

This clonotype has a handful of counts. The rearrangement links TRBV5-4 to TRBJ2-1; 8 nucleotides agree with TRBD2. V lost 3 bases to trimming and J lost 6 bases; unmatched junction nucleotides: 2. CDR3 length: 13 amino acids. Germline loops: CDR1 SGHNT, CDR2 YYREEE (reference sequence). The DNA for the CDR3 is TGTGCCAGCAGCTCGACTAGCGCCAATGAGCAGTTCTTC. This translates into CASSSTSANEQFF.

This clonotype has a count of ten or more. The chain is built from TRBV12-3 or TRBV12-4 and TRBJ1-5, with a possible D match to TRBD1 (5 bases). This CDR3 comprises 16 residues. The germline V and J ends were trimmed by 7 bases and 1 base, with 17 bases remaining between them. This CDR3 reads CASTLGGAGSNQPQHF. In DNA form, the CDR3 reads TGTGCCAGCACCCTCGGAGGGGCTGGGAGCAATCAGCCCCAGCATTTT.